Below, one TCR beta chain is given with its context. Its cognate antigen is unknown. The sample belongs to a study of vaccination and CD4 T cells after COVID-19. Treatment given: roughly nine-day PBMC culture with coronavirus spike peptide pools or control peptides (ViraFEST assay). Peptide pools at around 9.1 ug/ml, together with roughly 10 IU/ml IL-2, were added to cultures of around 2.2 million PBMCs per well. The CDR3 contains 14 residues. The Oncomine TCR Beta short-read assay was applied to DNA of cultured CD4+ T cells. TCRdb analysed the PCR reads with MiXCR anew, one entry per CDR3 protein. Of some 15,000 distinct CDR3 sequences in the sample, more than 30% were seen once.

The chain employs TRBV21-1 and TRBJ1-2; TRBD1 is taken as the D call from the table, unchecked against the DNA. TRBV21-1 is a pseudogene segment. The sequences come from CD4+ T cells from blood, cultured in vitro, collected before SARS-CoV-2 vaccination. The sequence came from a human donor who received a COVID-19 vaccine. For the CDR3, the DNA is TGTGCCAGCAGCAAAATGATTAAGGGGAAGAGCTACACCTTC. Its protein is CASSKMIKGKSYTF.